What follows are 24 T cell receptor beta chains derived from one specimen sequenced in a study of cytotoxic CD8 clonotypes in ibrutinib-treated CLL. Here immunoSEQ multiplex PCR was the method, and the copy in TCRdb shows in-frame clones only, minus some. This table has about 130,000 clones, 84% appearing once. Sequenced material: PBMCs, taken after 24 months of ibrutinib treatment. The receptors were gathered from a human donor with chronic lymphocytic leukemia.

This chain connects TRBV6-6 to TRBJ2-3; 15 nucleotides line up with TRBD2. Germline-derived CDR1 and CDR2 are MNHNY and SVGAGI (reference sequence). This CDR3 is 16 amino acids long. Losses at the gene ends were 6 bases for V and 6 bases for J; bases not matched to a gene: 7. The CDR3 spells CASSLGLAGGRDTQYF. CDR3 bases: TGTGCCAGCAGCCTCGGACTAGCGGGGGGGCGTGATACGCAGTATTTT.

CDR3 in DNA: TGTGCCAGCAGGGGGGGGGCAGGGGCCACCCCTAACTATGGCTACACCTTC. Protein product: CASRGGAGATPNYGYTF. The V gene is TRBV4-2, the J gene TRBJ1-2; D might be TRBD1 (6 bases). Trimming cost V 6 bases and J 0 bases, with 20 bases left between them. The CDR3 is made up of 17 amino acids. Germline CDR1 and CDR2: LGHNA and YNFKEQ.

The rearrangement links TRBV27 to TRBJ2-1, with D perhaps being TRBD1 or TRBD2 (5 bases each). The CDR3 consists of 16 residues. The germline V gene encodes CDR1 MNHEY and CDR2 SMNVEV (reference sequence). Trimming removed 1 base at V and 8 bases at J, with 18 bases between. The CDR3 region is CASSLYKEPRGDEQFF. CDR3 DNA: TGTGCCAGCAGTTTATATAAGGAACCTCGGGGCGATGAGCAGTTCTTC.

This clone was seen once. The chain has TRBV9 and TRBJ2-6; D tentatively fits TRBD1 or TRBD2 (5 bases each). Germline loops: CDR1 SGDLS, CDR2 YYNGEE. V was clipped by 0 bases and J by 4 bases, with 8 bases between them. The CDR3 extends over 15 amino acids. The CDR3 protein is CASSVGGYGANVLTF. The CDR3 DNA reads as TGTGCCAGCAGCGTAGGGGGGTACGGGGCCAACGTCCTGACTTTC. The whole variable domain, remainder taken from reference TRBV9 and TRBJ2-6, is DSGVTQTPKHLITATGQRVTLRCSPRSGDLSVYWYQQSLDQGLQFLIQYYNGEERAKGNILERFSAQQFPDLHSELNLSSLELGDSALYFCASSVGGYGANVLTFGAGSRLTVL.

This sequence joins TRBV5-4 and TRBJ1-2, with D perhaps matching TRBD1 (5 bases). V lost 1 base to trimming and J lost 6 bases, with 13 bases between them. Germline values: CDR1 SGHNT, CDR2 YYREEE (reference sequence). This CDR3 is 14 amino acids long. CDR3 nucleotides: TGTGCCAGCAGCTTGCTCTGGGGGGGAGATGGCTACACCTTC. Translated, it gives CASSLLWGGDGYTF.

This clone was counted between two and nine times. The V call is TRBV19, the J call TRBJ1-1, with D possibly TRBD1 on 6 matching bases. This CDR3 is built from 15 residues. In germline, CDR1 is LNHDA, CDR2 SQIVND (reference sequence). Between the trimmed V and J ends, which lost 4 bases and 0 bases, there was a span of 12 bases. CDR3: CASSTQGIMNTEAFF. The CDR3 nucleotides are TGTGCCAGTAGTACCCAGGGGATAATGAACACTGAAGCTTTCTTT.

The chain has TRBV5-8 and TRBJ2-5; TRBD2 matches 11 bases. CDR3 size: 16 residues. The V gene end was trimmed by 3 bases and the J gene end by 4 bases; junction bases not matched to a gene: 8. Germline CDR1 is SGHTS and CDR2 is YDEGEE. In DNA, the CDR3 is TGTGCCAGCAGCTATGGTAGCGGGGGGGCAGGAGAGACCCAGTACTTC. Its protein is CASSYGSGGAGETQYF.

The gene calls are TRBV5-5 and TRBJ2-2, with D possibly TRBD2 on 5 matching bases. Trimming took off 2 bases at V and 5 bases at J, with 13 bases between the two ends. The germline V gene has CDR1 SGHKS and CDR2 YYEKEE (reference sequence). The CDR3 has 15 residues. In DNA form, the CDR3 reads TGTGCCAGCAGCTTCCGAGGGTCGGGGACCGGGGAGCTGTTTTTT. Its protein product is CASSFRGSGTGELFF.

The CDR3: CASSIFWGQGAYEQYF. CDR3 DNA sequence: TGTGCCAGTAGTATTTTCTGGGGGCAGGGGGCCTACGAGCAGTACTTC. The chain uses TRBV19 and TRBJ2-7; 7 positions agree with TRBD1. The CDR3 covers 16 residues. CDR1 is LNHDA and CDR2 is SQIVND in the germline V gene (reference sequence). The V and J ends lost 3 bases and 2 bases, in that order; junction bases with no gene match: 10. Filled out from reference TRBV19 and TRBJ2-7, the complete variable domain reads DGGITQSPKYLFRKEGQNVTLSCEQNLNHDAMYWYRQDPGQGLRLIYYSQIVNDFQKGDIAEGYSVSREKKESFPLTVTSAQKNPTAFYLCASSIFWGQGAYEQYFGPGTRLTVT.

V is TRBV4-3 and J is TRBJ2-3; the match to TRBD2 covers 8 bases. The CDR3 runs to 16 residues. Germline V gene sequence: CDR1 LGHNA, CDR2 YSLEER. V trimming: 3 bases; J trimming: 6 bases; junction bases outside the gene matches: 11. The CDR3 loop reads CASSQGPGGPIDTQYF. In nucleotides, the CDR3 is TGCGCCAGCAGCCAGGGCCCGGGGGGGCCTATTGATACGCAGTATTTT.

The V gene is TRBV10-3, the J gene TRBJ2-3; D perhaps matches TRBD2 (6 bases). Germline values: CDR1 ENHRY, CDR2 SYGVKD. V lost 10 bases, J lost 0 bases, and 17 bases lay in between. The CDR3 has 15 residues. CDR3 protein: CATVPAGTSTDTQYF. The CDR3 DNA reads TGTGCCACCGTCCCCGCGGGGACTAGCACAGATACGCAGTATTTT.

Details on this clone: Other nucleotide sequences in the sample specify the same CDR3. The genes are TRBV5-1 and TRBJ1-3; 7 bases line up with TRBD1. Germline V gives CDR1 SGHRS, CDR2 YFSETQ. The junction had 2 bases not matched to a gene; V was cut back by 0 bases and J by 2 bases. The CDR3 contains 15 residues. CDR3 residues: CASSLDRGPGNTIYF. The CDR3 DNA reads TGCGCCAGCAGCTTGGACAGGGGTCCTGGAAACACCATATATTTT.

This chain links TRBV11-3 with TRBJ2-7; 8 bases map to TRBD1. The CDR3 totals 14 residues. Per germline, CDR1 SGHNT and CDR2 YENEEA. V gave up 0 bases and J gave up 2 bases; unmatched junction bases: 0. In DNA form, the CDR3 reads TGTGCCAGCAGCTTAGAGACAGGGGCCTACGAGCAGTACTTC. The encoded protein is CASSLETGAYEQYF.

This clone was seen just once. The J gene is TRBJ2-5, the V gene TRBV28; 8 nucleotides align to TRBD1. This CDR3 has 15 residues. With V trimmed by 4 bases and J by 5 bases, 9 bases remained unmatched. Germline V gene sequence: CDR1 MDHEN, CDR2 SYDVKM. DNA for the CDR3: TGTGCCAGCAGTTCGGACAGGGAGGAGCTCGAGACCCAGTACTTC. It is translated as CASSSDREELETQYF. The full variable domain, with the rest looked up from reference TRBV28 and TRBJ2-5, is DVKVTQSSRYLVKRTGEKVFLECVQDMDHENMFWYRQDPGLGLRLIYFSYDVKMKEKGDIPEGYSVSREKKERFSLILESASTNQTSMYLCASSSDREELETQYFGPGTRLLVL.

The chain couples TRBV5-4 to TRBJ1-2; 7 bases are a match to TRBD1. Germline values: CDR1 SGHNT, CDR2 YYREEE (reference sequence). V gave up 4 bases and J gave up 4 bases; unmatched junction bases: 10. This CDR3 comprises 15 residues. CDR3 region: CASSPPRTGGYGYTF. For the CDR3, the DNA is TGTGCCAGCAGCCCTCCGCGGACAGGCGGCTATGGCTACACCTTC.

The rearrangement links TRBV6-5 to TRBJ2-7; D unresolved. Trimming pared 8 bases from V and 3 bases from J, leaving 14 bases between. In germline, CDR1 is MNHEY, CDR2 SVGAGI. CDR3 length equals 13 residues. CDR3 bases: TGTGCCAGCCGCCTGAGGCCCTTCTACGAGCAGTACTTC. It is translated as CASRLRPFYEQYF.

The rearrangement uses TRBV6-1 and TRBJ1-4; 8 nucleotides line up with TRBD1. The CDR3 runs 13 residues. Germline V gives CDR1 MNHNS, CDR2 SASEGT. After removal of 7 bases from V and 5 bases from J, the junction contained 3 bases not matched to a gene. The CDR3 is CASTDRANEKLFF. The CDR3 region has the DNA TGTGCCAGCACGGACAGGGCAAATGAAAAACTGTTTTTT.

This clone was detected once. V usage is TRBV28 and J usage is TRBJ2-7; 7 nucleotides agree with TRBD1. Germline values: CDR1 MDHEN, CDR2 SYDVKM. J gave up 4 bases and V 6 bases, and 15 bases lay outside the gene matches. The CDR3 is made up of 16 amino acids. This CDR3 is CASSQLTGSLGYEQYF. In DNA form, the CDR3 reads TGTGCCAGCAGCCAATTGACAGGGTCACTCGGGTACGAGCAGTACTTC.

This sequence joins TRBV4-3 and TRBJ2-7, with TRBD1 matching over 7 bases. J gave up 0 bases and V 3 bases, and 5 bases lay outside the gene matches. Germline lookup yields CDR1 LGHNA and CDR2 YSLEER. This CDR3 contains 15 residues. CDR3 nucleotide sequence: TGCGCCAGCAGCCATTACCGGGACAGCTCCTACGAGCAGTACTTC. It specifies CASSHYRDSSYEQYF.

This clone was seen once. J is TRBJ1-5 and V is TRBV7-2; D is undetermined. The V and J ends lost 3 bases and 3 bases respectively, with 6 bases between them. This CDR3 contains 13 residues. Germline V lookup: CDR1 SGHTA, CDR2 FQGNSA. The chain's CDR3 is CASSFEFNQPQHF. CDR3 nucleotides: TGTGCCAGCAGCTTTGAATTCAATCAGCCCCAGCATTTT.

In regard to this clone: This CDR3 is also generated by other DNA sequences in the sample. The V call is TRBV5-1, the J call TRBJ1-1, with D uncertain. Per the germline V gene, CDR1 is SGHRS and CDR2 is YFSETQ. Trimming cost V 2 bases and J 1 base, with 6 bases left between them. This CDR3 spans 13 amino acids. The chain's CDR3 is CASSLAGNTEAFF. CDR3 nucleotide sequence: TGCGCCAGCAGCTTAGCAGGGAACACTGAAGCTTTCTTT.

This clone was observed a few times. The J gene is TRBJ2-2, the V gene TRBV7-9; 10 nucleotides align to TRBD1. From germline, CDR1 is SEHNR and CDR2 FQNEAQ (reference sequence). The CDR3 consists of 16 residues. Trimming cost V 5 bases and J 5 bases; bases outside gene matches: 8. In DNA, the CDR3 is TGTGCCAGCAGCGATCCCGGACAGGGGGGAACCGGGGAGCTGTTTTTT. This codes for CASSDPGQGGTGELFF.

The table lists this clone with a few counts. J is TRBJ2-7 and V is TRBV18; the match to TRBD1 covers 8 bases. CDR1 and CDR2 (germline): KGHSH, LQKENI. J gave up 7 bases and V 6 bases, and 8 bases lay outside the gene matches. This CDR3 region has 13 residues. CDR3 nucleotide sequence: TGTGCCAGCTCCCCCATCGACAGGGGAGAGCAGTACTTC. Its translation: CASSPIDRGEQYF.

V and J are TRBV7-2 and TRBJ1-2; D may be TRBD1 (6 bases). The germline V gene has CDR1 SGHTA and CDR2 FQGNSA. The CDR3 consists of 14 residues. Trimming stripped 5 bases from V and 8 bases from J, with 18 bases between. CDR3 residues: CASSQTPGAGGYTF. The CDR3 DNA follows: TGTGCCAGCAGCCAGACCCCAGGGGCGGGAGGCTACACCTTC.